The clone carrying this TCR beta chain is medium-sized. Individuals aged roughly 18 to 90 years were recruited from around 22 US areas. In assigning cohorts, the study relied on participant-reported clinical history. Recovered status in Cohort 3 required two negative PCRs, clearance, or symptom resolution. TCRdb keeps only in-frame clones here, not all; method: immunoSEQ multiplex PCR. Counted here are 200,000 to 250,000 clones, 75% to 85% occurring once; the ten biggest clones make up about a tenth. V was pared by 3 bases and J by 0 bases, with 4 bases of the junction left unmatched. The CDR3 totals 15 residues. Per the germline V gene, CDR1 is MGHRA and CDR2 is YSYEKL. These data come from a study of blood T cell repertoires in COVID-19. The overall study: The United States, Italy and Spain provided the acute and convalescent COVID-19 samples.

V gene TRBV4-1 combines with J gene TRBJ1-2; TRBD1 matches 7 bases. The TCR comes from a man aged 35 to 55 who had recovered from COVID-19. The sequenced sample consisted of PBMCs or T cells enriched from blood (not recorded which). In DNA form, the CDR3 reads TGCGCCAGCAGCCAGAACAGGGGATCTAACTATGGCTACACCTTC. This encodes CASSQNRGSNYGYTF.